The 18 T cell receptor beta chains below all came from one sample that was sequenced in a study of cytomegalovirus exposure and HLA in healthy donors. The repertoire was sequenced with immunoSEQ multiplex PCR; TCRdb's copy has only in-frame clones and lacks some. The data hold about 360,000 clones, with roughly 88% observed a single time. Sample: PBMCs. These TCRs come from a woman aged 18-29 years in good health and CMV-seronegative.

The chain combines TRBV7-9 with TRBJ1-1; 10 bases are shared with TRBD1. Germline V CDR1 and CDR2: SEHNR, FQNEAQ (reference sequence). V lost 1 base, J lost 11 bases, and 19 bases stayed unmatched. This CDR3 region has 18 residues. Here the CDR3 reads CASSLVVTDRGNSSDAFF. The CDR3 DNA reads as TGTGCCAGCAGCTTAGTAGTTACGGACAGGGGGAACTCCTCGGACGCTTTCTTT. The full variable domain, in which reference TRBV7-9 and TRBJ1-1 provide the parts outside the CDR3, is DTGVSQNPRHKITKRGQNVTFRCDPISEHNRLYWYRQTLGQGPEFLTYFQNEAQLEKSRLLSDRFSAERPKGSFSTLEIQRTEQGDSAMYLCASSLVVTDRGNSSDAFFGQGTRLTVV.

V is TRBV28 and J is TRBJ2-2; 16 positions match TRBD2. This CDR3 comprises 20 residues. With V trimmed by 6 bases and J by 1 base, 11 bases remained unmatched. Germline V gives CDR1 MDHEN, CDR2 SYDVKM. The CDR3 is CASSHPPGLAGGLNTGELFF. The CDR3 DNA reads TGTGCCAGCAGCCACCCCCCGGGACTAGCGGGAGGGCTGAACACCGGGGAGCTGTTTTTT.

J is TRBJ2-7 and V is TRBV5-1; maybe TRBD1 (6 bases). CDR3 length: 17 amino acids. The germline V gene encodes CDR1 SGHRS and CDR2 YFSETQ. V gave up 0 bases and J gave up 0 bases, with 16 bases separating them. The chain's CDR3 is CASSLALQGTYSYEQYF. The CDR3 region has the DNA TGCGCCAGCAGCTTGGCCCTTCAGGGGACCTACTCCTACGAGCAGTACTTC.

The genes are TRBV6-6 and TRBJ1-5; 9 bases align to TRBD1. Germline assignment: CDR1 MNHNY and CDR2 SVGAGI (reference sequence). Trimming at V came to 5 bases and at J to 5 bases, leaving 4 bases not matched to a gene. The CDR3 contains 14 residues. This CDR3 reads CASSITGGDQPQHF. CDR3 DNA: TGTGCCAGCAGTATTACAGGGGGCGATCAGCCCCAGCATTTT.

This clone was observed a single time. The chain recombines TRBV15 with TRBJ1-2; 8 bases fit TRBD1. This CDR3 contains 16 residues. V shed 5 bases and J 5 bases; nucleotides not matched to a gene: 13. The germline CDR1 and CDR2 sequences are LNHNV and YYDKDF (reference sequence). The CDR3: CATSVLGQDNLYGYTF. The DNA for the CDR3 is TGTGCCACCAGCGTCCTGGGACAGGATAACCTTTATGGCTACACCTTC.

CDR3 DNA sequence: TGTGCCAGCAGTTACTCGACGGACAGGGGCTACACCTTC. This encodes CASSYSTDRGYTF. The chain recombines TRBV6-5 with TRBJ1-2; 7 bases align to TRBD1. The CDR3 has 13 residues. J lost 8 bases, V lost 0 bases, and 3 bases had no gene match. Germline CDR1 and CDR2: MNHEY and SVGAGI.

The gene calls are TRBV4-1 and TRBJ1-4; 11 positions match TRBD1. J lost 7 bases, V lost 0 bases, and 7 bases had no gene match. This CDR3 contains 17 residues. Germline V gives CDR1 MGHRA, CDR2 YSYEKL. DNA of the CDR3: TGCGCCAGCAGCCAAGACATGACCGGGACAGGGGGTGAAAAACTGTTTTTT. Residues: CASSQDMTGTGGEKLFF.

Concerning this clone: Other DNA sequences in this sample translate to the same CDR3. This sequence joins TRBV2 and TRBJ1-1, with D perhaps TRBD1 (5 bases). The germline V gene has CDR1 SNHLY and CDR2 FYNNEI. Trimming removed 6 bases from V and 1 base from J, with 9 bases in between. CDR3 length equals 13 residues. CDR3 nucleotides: TGTGCCAGCAGCCGTACAGGGAACACTGAAGCTTTCTTT. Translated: CASSRTGNTEAFF.

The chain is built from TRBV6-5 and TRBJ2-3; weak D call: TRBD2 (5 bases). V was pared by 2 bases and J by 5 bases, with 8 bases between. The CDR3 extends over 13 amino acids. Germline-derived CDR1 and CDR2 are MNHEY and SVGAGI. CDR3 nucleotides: TGTGCCAGCAGTTACAGTGAGGGAGATACGCAGTATTTT. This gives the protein CASSYSEGDTQYF.

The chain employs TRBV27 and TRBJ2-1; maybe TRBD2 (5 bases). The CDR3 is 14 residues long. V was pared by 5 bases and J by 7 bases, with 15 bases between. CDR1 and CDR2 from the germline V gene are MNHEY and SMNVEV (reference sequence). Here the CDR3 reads CASSRIASSNEQFF. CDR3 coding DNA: TGTGCCAGCAGTAGAATTGCTAGCTCTAATGAGCAGTTCTTC.

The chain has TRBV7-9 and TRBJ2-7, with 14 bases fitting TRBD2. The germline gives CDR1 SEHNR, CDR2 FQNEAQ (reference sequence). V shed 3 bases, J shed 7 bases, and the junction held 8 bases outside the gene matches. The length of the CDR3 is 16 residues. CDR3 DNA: TGTGCCAGCAGCTTCCGACTAGCGGGAGGGCCAGTTGAGCAGTACTTC. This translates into CASSFRLAGGPVEQYF. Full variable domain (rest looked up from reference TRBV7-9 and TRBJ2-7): DTGVSQNPRHKITKRGQNVTFRCDPISEHNRLYWYRQTLGQGPEFLTYFQNEAQLEKSRLLSDRFSAERPKGSFSTLEIQRTEQGDSAMYLCASSFRLAGGPVEQYFGPGTRLTVT.

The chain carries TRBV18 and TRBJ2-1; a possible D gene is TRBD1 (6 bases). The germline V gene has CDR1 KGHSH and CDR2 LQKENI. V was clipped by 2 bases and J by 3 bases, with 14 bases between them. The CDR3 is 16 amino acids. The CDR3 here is CASSPSGQRSYNEQFF. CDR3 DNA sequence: TGTGCCAGCTCACCAAGTGGACAGCGCAGCTACAATGAGCAGTTCTTC.

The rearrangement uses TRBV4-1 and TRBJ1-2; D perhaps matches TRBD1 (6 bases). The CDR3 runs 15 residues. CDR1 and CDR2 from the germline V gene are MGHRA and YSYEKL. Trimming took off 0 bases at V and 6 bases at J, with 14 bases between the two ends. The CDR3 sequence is CASSQDMNRVDGYTF. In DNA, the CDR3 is TGCGCCAGCAGCCAAGATATGAACAGGGTGGATGGCTACACCTTC.

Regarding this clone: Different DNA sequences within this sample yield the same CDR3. The DNA of the CDR3 is TGTGCCAGCAGTTTAAGGGGGAACTATGGCTACACCTTC. Its translation: CASSLRGNYGYTF. The V gene is TRBV28, the J gene TRBJ1-2; D perhaps matches TRBD1 (6 bases). V shed 2 bases and J shed 2 bases, with 6 bases lying between them. This CDR3 comprises 13 residues. Germline V lookup: CDR1 MDHEN, CDR2 SYDVKM.

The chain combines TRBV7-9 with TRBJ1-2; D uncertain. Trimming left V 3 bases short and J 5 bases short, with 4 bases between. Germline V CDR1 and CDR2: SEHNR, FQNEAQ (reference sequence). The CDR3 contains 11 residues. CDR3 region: CASSFEYGYTF. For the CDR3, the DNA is TGTGCCAGCAGCTTCGAGTATGGCTACACCTTC.

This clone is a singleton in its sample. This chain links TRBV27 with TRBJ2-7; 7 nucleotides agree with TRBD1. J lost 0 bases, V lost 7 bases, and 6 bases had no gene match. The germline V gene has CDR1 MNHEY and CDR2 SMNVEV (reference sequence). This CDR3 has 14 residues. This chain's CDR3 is CASTRGGSSYEQYF. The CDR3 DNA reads TGTGCCAGCACCAGAGGGGGCAGCTCCTACGAGCAGTACTTC.

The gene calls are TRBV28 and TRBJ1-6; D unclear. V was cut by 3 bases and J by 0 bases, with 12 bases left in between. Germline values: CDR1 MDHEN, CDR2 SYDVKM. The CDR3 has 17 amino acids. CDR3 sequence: CASSLWYRSSYNSPLHF. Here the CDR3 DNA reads TGTGCCAGCAGTTTGTGGTACCGGAGCTCCTATAATTCACCCCTCCACTTT.

The CDR3 DNA follows: TGCGCCAGCAGCTTGGATGGGACTGGGGCAGATACGCAGTATTTT. Amino acid sequence: CASSLDGTGADTQYF. This chain links TRBV5-1 with TRBJ2-3; possibly TRBD2 for D (6 bases). CDR1 is SGHRS, CDR2 YFSETQ, per germline. The V gene lost 0 bases and the J gene lost 4 bases, with 12 bases spanning the gap. The CDR3 sequence is 15 residues long.